The clone carrying this T cell receptor beta chain has more than one count but fewer than ten. Its specificity is unknown. These data are taken from a study of human T cells and chemical hapten exposure. For the study at large: Across the whole study, which lasted about 6 months, patients were given diphenylcyclopropenone on the scalp once a week. Application of 0.01% DPC to the upper back was done by patch test, with a reading at 6 days. Study-wide points: It should be noted that donors had alopecia, so their immune response may differ from healthy people's. A positive correlation with patch test score was found for PT1 expanded TCR counts.

As for time point: pre-sensitization, week 0. Treatment: therapeutic diphenylcyclopropenone sensitization with weekly scalp DPC. Whole blood that had not been fractionated was the source of extracted total RNA. One entry per CDR3 protein, called by TCRdb with MiXCR from the RACE reads. This table has about 52,000 distinct CDR3 sequences, approximately 9.5% appearing once. The CDR3 consists of 14 residues. Trimming took 4 bases from V and 4 from J; bases not matched to a gene: 4. Germline-derived CDR1 and CDR2 are LGHDT and YNNKEL (reference sequence). The TCR originated in a woman younger than 45 with alopecia areata. Some clones in this sample may be carry-over from other donors' samples. Sample: whole blood, taken in connection with sensitization to the hapten diphenylcyclopropenone (DPC). This chain joins TRBV3-1 and TRBJ2-3; 8 nucleotides align to TRBD2. The DNA of the CDR3 is TGTGCCAGCAGCCTAGCGGGAACAGCAGATACGCAGTATTTT. Its protein product is CASSLAGTADTQYF.